This entry describes one T cell receptor (beta chain). This record comes from a study of blood T cell repertoires in COVID-19. The table came from immunoSEQ multiplex PCR; TCRdb's copy has only in-frame clones and leaves some out. Here the sample spans about 310,000 clones, approximately 81% being singletons. CDR1 LGHNT and CDR2 FRNRAP come from the germline V gene. Trimming cost V 0 bases and J 4 bases; bases outside gene matches: 10. CDR3 length: 18 amino acids. The sequenced sample consisted of PBMCs or T cells enriched from blood (not recorded which). This sequence originates from a woman in her thirties who had been exposed to COVID-19. The rearrangement links TRBV12-5 to TRBJ1-5; 9 nucleotides align to TRBD1. The CDR3 here is CASGLVLSGQGVNQPQHF. CDR3 in DNA: TGTGCTAGTGGTTTGGTACTTTCGGGACAGGGTGTAAATCAGCCCCAGCATTTT.